This T cell receptor (beta chain) was recovered during a study of blood T cell repertoires in COVID-19. Study information: Samples of COVID-19 (acute and convalescent) were obtained from the United States, Italy and Spain. From T cells, B-cell-depleted T cells, or PBMCs came the material, which was cDNA or gDNA.

V dropped 2 bases and J dropped 6 bases, with 11 bases sitting between them. Germline CDR1 is SGHRS and CDR2 is YFSETQ. The CDR3 runs 13 residues. Original data processing: Amplification from reference gene primers served as the basis for estimated nucleated cell counts. Only in-frame clones appear in the TCRdb table, and some are missing; sequencing was by immunoSEQ multiplex PCR. V and J calls and clone size follow that table, whereas D and trimming were derived from the DNA. Here the sample spans some 150,000 clones, 80% to 90% being singletons. The sequenced sample was peripheral blood. The chain combines TRBV5-1 with TRBJ1-1; D is perhaps TRBD1 (5 bases). This clonotype was obtained from a woman aged 55-69 years with acute or convalescent COVID-19. DNA for the CDR3: TGCGCCAGCAGCTTTTCCAGGGCGTCTGAAGCTTTCTTT. Translating it yields CASSFSRASEAFF.